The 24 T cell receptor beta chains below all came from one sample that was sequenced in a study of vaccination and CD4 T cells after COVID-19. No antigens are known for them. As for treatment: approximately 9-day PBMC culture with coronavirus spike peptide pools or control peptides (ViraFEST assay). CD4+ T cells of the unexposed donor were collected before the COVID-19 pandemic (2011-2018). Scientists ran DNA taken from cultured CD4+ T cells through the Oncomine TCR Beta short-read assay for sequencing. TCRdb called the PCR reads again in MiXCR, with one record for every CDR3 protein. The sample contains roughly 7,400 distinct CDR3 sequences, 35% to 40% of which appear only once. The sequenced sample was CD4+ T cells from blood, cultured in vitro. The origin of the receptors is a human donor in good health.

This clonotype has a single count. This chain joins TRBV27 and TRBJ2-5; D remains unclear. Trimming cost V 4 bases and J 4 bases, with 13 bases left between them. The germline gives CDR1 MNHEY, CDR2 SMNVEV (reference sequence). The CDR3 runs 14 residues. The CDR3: CASSYVGRPETQYF. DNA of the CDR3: TGTGCCAGCAGTTACGTCGGACGACCAGAGACCCAGTACTTC.

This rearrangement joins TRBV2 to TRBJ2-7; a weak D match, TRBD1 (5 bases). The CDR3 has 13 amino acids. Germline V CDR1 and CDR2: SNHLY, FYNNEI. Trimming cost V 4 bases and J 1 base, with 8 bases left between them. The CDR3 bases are TGTGCCAGCAGTGCCAGGGCTTCCTACGAGCAGTACTTC. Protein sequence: CASSARASYEQYF.

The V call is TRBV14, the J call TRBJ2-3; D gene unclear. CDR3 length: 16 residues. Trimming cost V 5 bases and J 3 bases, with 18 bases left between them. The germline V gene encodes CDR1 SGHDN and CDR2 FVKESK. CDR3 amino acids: CASSTLGPTRTDTQYF. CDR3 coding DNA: TGTGCCAGCAGCACTCTGGGTCCCACACGGACAGATACGCAGTATTTT.

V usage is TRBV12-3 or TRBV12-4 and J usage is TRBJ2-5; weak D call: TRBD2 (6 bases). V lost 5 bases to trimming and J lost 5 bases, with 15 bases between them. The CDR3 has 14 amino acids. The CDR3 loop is CASSPPARGETQYF. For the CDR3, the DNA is TGTGCCAGCAGTCCCCCGGCCCGGGGGGAGACCCAGTACTTC.

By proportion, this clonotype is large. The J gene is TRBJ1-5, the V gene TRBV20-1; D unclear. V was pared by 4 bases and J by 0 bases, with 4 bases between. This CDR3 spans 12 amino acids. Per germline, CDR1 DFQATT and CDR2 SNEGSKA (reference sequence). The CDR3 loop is CSATHSNQPQHF. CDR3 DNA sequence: TGCAGTGCTACACATAGCAATCAGCCCCAGCATTTT.

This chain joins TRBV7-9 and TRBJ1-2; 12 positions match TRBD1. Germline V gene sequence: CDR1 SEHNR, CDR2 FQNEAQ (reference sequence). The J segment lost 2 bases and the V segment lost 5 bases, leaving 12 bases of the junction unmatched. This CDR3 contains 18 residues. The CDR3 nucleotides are TGTGCCAGCAGCCGTTCACCGGGACAGGGGGCGCAAAACTATGGCTACACCTTC. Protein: CASSRSPGQGAQNYGYTF.

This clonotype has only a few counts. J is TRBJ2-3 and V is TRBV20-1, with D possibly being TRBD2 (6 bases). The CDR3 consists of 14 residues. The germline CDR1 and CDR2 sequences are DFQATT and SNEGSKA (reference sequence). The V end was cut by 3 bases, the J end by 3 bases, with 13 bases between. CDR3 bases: TGCAGTGCTAGGCCTTTAGCGGAAACAGATACGCAGTATTTT. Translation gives CSARPLAETDTQYF.

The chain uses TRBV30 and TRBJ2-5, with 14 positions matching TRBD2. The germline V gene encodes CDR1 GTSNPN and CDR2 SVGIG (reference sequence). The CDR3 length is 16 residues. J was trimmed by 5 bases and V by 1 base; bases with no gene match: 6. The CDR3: CAWSAGLAGGAETQYF. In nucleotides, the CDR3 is TGTGCCTGGAGTGCCGGACTAGCGGGAGGAGCGGAGACCCAGTACTTC.

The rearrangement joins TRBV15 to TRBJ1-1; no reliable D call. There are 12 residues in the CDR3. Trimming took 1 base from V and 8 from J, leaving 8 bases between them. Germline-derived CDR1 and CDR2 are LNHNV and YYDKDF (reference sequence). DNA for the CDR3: TGTGCCACCAGCAGAGGCCAGATCGAAGCTTTCTTT. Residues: CATSRGQIEAFF. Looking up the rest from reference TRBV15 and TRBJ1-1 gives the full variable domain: DAMVIQNPRYQVTQFGKPVTLSCSQTLNHNVMYWYQQKSSQAPKLLFHYYDKDFNNEADTPDNFQSRRPNTSFCFLDIRSPGLGDTAMYLCATSRGQIEAFFGQGTRLTVV.

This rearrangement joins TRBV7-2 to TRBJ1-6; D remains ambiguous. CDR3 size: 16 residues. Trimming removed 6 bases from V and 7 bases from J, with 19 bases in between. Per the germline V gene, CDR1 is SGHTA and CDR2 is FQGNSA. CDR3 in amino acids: CASRSSGVLPNSPLHF. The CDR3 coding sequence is TGTGCCAGCAGAAGTAGCGGGGTCCTCCCCAATTCACCCCTCCACTTT.

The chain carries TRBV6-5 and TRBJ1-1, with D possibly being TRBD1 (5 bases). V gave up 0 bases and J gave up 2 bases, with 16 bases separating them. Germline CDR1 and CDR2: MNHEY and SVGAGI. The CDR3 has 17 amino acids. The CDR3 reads CASSYSPQAFLNTEAFF. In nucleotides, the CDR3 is TGTGCCAGCAGTTACTCGCCACAGGCTTTTTTAAACACTGAAGCTTTCTTT.

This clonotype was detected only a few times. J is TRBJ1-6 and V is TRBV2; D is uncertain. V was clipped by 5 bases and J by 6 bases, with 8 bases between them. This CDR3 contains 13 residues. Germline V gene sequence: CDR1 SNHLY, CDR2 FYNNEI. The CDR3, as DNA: TGTGCCAGCAGTTCCGACCGTAATTCACCCCTCCACTTT. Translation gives CASSSDRNSPLHF.

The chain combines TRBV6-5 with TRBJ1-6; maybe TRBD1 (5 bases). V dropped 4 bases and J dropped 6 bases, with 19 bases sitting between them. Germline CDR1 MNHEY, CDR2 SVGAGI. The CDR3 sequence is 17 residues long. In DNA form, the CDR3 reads TGTGCCAGCAGTTCCTCCGAAGTCTGGAGGGGTAATTCACCCCTCCACTTT. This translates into CASSSSEVWRGNSPLHF.

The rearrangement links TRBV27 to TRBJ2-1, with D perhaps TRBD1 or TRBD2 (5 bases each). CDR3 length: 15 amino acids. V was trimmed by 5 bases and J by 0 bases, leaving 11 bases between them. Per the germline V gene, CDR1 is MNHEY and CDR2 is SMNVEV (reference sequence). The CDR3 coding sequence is TGTGCCAGCAGTATCCGAGGGACCTCCTACAATGAGCAGTTCTTC. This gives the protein CASSIRGTSYNEQFF.

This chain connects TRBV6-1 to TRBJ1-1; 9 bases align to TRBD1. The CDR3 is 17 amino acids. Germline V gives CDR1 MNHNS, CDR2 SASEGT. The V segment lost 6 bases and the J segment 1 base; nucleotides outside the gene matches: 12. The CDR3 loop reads CASSHVPGQGPNTEAFF. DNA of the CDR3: TGTGCCAGCAGCCACGTCCCGGGACAGGGACCGAACACTGAAGCTTTCTTT.

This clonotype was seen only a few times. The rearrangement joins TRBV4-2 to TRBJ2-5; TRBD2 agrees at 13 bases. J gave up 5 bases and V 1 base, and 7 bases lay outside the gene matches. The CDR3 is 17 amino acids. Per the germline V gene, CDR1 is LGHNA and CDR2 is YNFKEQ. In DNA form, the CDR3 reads TGTGCCAGCAGCCAAGTAACTAGCGGGAGGGCCGGGGAGACCCAGTACTTC. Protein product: CASSQVTSGRAGETQYF.

CDR3 DNA: TGTGCCACCAGCAGACCGGGGGCGGCAGATACGCAGTATTTT. It is translated as CATSRPGAADTQYF. The genes are TRBV15 and TRBJ2-3; either TRBD1 or TRBD2 may supply D (6 bases each). V lost 2 bases and J lost 4, with 10 bases in between. CDR1 is LNHNV, CDR2 YYDKDF, per germline (reference sequence). There are 14 residues in the CDR3.

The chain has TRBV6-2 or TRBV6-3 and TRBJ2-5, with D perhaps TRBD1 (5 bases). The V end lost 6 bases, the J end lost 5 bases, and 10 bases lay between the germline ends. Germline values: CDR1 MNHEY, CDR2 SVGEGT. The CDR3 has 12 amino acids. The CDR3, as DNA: TGTGCCAGCAGAGGGGATAGGGAGACCCAGTACTTC. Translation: CASRGDRETQYF.

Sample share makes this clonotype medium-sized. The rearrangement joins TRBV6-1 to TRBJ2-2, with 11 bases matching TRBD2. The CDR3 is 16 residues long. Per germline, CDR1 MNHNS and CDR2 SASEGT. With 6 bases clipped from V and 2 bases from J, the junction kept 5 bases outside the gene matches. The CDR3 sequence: CASRRLAGGNTGELFF. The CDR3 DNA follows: TGTGCCAGCAGGCGGCTAGCGGGGGGAAACACCGGGGAGCTGTTTTTT.

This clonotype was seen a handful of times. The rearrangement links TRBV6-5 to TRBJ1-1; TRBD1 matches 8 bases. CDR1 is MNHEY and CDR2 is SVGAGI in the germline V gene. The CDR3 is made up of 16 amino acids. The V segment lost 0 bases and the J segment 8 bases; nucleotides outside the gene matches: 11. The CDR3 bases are TGTGCCAGCAGTTACTCGTTAGGGAGACAGGGGAAAGAAGCTTTCTTT. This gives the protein CASSYSLGRQGKEAFF.

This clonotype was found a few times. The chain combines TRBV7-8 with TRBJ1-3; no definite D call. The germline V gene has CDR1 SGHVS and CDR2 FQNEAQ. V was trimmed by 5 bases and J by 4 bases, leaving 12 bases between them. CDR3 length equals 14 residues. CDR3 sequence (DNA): TGTGCCAGCAGCCCATACCGCCTCGGAAACACCATATATTTT. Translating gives CASSPYRLGNTIYF. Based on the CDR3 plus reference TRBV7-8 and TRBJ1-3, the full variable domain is GAGVSQSPRYKVAKRGQDVALRCDPISGHVSLFWYQQALGQGPEFLTYFQNEAQLDKSGLPSDRFFAERPEGSVSTLKIQRTQQEDSAVYLCASSPYRLGNTIYFGEGSWLTVV.

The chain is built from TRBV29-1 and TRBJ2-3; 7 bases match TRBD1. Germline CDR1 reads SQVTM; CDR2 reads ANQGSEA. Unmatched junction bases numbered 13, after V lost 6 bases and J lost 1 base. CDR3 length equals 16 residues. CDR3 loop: CSVDGTRQGGTDTQYF. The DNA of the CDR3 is TGCAGCGTCGACGGAACCCGACAGGGTGGCACAGATACGCAGTATTTT.

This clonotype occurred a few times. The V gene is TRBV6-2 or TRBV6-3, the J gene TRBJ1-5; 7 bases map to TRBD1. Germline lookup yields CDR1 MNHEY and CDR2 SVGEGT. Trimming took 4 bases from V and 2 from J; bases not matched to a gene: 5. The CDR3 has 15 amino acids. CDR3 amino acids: CASSLRGHGNQPQHF. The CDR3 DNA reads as TGTGCCAGCAGTTTGAGGGGGCACGGCAATCAGCCCCAGCATTTT.

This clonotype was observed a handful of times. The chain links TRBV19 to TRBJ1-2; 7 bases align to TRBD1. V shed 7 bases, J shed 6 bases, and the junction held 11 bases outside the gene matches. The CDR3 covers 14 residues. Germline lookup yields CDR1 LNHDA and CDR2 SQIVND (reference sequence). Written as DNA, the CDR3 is TGTGCCAGTACTGGAACGGGAGGGGGCAATGGCTACACCTTC. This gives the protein CASTGTGGGNGYTF.